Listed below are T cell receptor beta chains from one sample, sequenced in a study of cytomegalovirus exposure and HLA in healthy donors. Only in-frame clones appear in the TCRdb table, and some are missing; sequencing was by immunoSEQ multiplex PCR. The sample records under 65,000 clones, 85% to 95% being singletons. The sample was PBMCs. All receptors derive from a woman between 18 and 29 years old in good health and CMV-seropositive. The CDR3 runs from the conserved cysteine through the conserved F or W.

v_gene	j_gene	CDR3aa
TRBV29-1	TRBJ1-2	CSVPDPYGYTF
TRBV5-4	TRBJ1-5	CASSLEGQPQHF
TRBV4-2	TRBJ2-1	CASSPEAINNEQFF
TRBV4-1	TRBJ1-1	CASSQAGTVEAFF
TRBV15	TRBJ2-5	CATSRGLAGGVVETQYF
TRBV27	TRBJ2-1	CASSPYPGTRYEQFF
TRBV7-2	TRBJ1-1	CASSLRQGTEAFF
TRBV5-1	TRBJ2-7	CASSLDRFGYEQYF
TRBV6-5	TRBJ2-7	CASSWGQGPAEQYF
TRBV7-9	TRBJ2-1	CASSLGRLPYNEQFF
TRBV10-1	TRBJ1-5	CASSEGEANQPQHF
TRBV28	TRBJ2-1	CASTPLGGREQFF
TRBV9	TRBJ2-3	CASSPTGLAGYDLRADTQYF
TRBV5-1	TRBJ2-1	CASSLDRGKYNEQFF
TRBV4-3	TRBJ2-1	CASSRGGRDEQFF
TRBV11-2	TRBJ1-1	CASSLDTAEAFF
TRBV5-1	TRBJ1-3	CASSTGQGNTIYF
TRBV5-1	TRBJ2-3	CASSLALLSGGPADTQYF
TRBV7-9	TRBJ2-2	CASSLRANTGELFF
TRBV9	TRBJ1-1	CASTLRYRVNTEAFF
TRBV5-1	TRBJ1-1	CASSRREGDTEAFF
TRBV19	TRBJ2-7	CASSTGTGGTYEQYF
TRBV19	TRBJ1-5	CASSIGQGVDQPQHF
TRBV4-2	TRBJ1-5	CASSQEKAALQHF
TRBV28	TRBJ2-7	CASSFKVPGPYEQYF
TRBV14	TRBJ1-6	CASSQLTDYNSPLHF
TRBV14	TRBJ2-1	CASRPMTSVNNEQFF
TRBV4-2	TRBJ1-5	CASSQSHPRESNQPQHF
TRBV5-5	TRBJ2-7	CASSLVVGGGSYEQYF
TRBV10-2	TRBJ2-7	CASSGGTGTSDEQYF
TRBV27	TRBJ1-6	CASSPGRGPASPLHF
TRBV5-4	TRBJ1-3	CASSLSGPAGNTIYF
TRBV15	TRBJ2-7	CATSRAAAQGTNEQYF
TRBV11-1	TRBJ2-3	CASSLGYRQGHFTDTQYF
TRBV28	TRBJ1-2	CASSLRREIKGYGYTF
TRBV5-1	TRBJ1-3	CASSLGDSGNTIYF
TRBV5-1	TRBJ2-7	CASSLSTADEQYF
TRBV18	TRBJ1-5	CASSADSFYSNQPQHF
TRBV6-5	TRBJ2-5	CVAASLSGVETQYF
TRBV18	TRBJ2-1	CASSPSSGTLYNEQFF
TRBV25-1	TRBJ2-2	CASSPLVAANTGELFF
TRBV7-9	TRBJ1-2	CASSPTGGIGYTF